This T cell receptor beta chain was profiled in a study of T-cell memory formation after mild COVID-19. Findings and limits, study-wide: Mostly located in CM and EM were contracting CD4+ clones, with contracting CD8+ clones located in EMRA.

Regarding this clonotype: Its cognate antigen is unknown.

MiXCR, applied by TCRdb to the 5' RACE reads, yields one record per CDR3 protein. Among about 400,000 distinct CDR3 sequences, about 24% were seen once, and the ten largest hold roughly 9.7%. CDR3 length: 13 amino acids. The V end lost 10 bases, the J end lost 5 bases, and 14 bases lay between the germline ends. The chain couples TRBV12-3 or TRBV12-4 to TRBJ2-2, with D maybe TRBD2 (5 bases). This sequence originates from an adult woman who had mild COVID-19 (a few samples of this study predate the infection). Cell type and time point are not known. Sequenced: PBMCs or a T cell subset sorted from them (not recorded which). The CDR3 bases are TGTGCCACCTCTGTCGGGGATACCGGGGAGCTGTTTTTT. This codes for CATSVGDTGELFF.